These 13 T cell receptor beta chains originate from one sample sequenced in a study of somatic mutations in cytotoxic T cells in rheumatoid arthritis. Sequencing was performed with immunoSEQ multiplex PCR; in TCRdb, only in-frame clones are kept and a portion is missing. The data hold around 12,000 clones, with about 80% observed a single time. The sample taken for sequencing was CD8+ T cells sorted from blood. These receptors all come from a man over 45 in good health.

The V call is TRBV4-3, the J call TRBJ2-1; 7 bases align to TRBD2. The trim removed 0 bases at V and 2 bases at J, leaving 4 bases unmatched. CDR1 is LGHNA and CDR2 is YSLEER in the germline V gene. CDR3 length equals 16 residues. The CDR3, as DNA: TGCGCCAGCAGCCAAGATGCGCTAGCGGCCTACAATGAGCAGTTCTTC. It is translated as CASSQDALAAYNEQFF.

By share, this clone ranks as medium-sized. The V call is TRBV5-5, the J call TRBJ1-2; 7 nucleotides agree with TRBD1. In germline, CDR1 is SGHKS, CDR2 YYEKEE (reference sequence). The CDR3 has 15 amino acids. Trimming cost V 6 bases and J 2 bases; bases outside gene matches: 10. The CDR3 protein is CASTARPQGNYGYTF. The DNA for the CDR3 is TGTGCCAGCACCGCCCGGCCACAGGGGAACTATGGCTACACCTTC.

This sequence joins TRBV5-1 and TRBJ2-3, with D possibly being TRBD1 or TRBD2 (6 bases each). The V and J ends lost 0 bases and 3 bases respectively, with 11 bases between them. Germline lookup yields CDR1 SGHRS and CDR2 YFSETQ. The CDR3 runs 15 residues. CDR3 DNA: TGCGCCAGCAGCTTGGTGGGGGGCGCAACAGATACGCAGTATTTT. It specifies CASSLVGGATDTQYF.

The chain recombines TRBV19 with TRBJ1-3, with D perhaps TRBD1 (6 bases). Trimming shortened V by 3 bases and J by 4 bases, and 13 bases separated the two germline ends. Germline lookup yields CDR1 LNHDA and CDR2 SQIVND (reference sequence). The CDR3 has 15 amino acids. In nucleotides, the CDR3 is TGTGCCAGTAGTATTGTGGGCAGGGGAGGAAACACCATATATTTT. It is translated as CASSIVGRGGNTIYF.

The gene calls are TRBV29-1 and TRBJ2-7; 10 bases align to TRBD1. The CDR3 runs 17 residues. Germline values: CDR1 SQVTM, CDR2 ANQGSEA. The junction had 17 bases not matched to a gene; V was cut back by 4 bases and J by 5 bases. The chain's CDR3 is CSVGVITAGTGDHEQYF. In DNA, the CDR3 is TGCAGCGTTGGCGTGATAACTGCCGGGACAGGGGACCACGAGCAGTACTTC.

The chain employs TRBV7-6 and TRBJ2-3; D not certain. V was shortened by 1 base and J by 0 bases, with 5 bases between the two germline ends. This CDR3 contains 14 residues. Germline CDR1 and CDR2: SGHVS and FNYEAQ. The CDR3 bases are TGTGCCAGCAGCTTAGACCGAAGCACAGATACGCAGTATTTT. Translating gives CASSLDRSTDTQYF.

The V gene is TRBV6-1, the J gene TRBJ2-1; the D call may be TRBD1 or TRBD2 (5 bases each). Germline CDR1 MNHNS, CDR2 SASEGT. Trimming left V 2 bases short and J 5 bases short, with 13 bases between. This CDR3 spans 15 amino acids. The CDR3 nucleotides read TGTGCCAGCAGTGAACCGGGGCGAAGGAACAATGAGCAGTTCTTC. Translating it yields CASSEPGRRNNEQFF.

DNA for the CDR3: TGTGCCAGCAGTGCTGACAGGGTTGATGGCTACACCTTC. This translates into CASSADRVDGYTF. The genes are TRBV2 and TRBJ1-2, with TRBD1 matching 7 bases. The CDR3 length is 13 residues. V shed 4 bases, J shed 6 bases, and the junction held 5 bases outside the gene matches. Germline lookup yields CDR1 SNHLY and CDR2 FYNNEI.

This clone appeared a few times. The CDR3 coding sequence is TGTGCCAGCGGGGAAACAGGGTCGGTGAGGAATGAGCAGTTCTTC. It is translated as CASGETGSVRNEQFF. The V call is TRBV9, the J call TRBJ2-1, with TRBD1 as a possible D gene (6 bases). V lost 7 bases and J 7 bases, leaving 21 bases between the germline ends. The CDR3 is made up of 15 amino acids. The germline V gene encodes CDR1 SGDLS and CDR2 YYNGEE.

This clone turned up a few times. The chain is built from TRBV9 and TRBJ1-2, with TRBD1 matching over 9 bases. The J segment lost 0 bases and the V segment lost 3 bases, leaving 12 bases of the junction unmatched. CDR1 and CDR2 (germline): SGDLS, YYNGEE. CDR3 size: 18 residues. The chain's CDR3 is CASSESRDRAPSNYGYTF. The CDR3 DNA follows: TGTGCCAGCAGCGAGTCAAGGGACAGGGCTCCTTCTAACTATGGCTACACCTTC.

Only one count was recorded for this clone. V gene TRBV28 combines with J gene TRBJ2-1; TRBD1 agrees at 9 bases. Germline V gives CDR1 MDHEN, CDR2 SYDVKM. Trimming removed 2 bases from V and 5 bases from J; junction bases left unmatched: 7. The CDR3 covers 16 residues. The CDR3 nucleotides are TGTGCCAGCAGTTTAGGGACAGGGCGCCTTGACAATGAGCAGTTCTTC. It encodes CASSLGTGRLDNEQFF. Full variable domain (missing parts from reference TRBV28 and TRBJ2-1): DVKVTQSSRYLVKRTGEKVFLECVQDMDHENMFWYRQDPGLGLRLIYFSYDVKMKEKGDIPEGYSVSREKKERFSLILESASTNQTSMYLCASSLGTGRLDNEQFFGPGTRLTVL.

The chain uses TRBV27 and TRBJ1-1; 7 bases are shared with TRBD1. The CDR3 runs 16 residues. Trimming at V came to 8 bases and at J to 4 bases, leaving 16 bases not matched to a gene. Germline V lookup: CDR1 MNHEY, CDR2 SMNVEV (reference sequence). The CDR3, as DNA: TGTGCCAGCGGGGAAACAGGGGCGGGTCTAGGCACTGAAGCTTTCTTT. Its protein product is CASGETGAGLGTEAFF.

The chain is built from TRBV6-1 and TRBJ2-7; maybe TRBD1 (5 bases). Trimming removed 3 bases from V and 5 bases from J, with 14 bases in between. The CDR3 consists of 14 residues. CDR1 is MNHNS and CDR2 is SASEGT in the germline V gene. The CDR3 DNA reads as TGTGCCAGCAGTGAGGGGTCAGGGTCCCACGAGCAGTACGTC. Residues: CASSEGSGSHEQYV.